Reported below is one TCR beta chain. This CDR3 spans 10 amino acids. The V end lost 6 bases, the J end lost 9 bases, and 9 bases lay between the germline ends. CDR1 is SNHLY, CDR2 FYNNEI, per germline. Only in-frame clones appear in the TCRdb table, and some are missing; sequencing was by immunoSEQ multiplex PCR. The sample carries 100,000 to 150,000 clones, roughly 90% recorded once. This entry belongs to a study of blood T cell repertoires in COVID-19. Overall study: The United States, Italy and Spain were the sources of the acute and convalescent COVID-19 samples.

The rearrangement links TRBV2 to TRBJ2-7; D gene ambiguous. The receptor was isolated from an older man with active COVID-19. The source material was peripheral blood. DNA of the CDR3: TGTGCCAGCAGCCAGGAATGGCAGTACTTC. Translation gives CASSQEWQYF.